This T cell receptor beta chain was captured in a study of beta chain features in type 1 diabetes. About the study: Comparable age, gender and cell yields were observed in patients relative to healthy donors.

Details on this clone: Its antigen is not known.

CD4+ naive, central memory, regulatory and stem cell-like memory subsets were isolated by sorting on CD45RO/CCR7/CD25/CD127/CD95/CD27. Reverse transcribing all isolated RNA meant expressed TCRB transcripts were sequenced. Sequencing was performed with immunoSEQ multiplex PCR; in TCRdb, only in-frame clones are kept and a portion is missing. The sample lists hundreds of thousands of clones; roughly a sixth were seen once. Study-wide points: HLA influence on TCRB rearrangement stayed unresolved here. Shortening of TCRB CDR3s, moderate but significant, appeared in all four CD4+ subsets of Type 1 diabetes patients.

J lost 7 bases, V lost 1 base, and 8 bases had no gene match. CDR1 is SGHRS, CDR2 YFSETQ, per germline. The CDR3 is 15 amino acids. The sample comprised naive CD4+ T cells from blood. The origin of this receptor is a man between 18 and 29 years old in good health. The chain combines TRBV5-1 with TRBJ2-1; 7 bases are a match to TRBD1. The CDR3 here is CASSLKKGAGNEQFF. Here the CDR3 DNA reads TGCGCCAGCAGCTTGAAAAAGGGGGCTGGGAATGAGCAGTTCTTC. The whole variable domain, filled in from reference TRBV5-1 and TRBJ2-1, reads KAGVTQTPRYLIKTRGQQVTLSCSPISGHRSVSWYQQTPGQGLQFLFEYFSETQRNKGNFPGRFSGRQFSNSRSEMNVSTLELGDSALYLCASSLKKGAGNEQFFGPGTRLTVL.